A selection of T cell receptor beta chains follows, all from one sample in a study of blood T cell repertoires in COVID-19. Sequencing used immunoSEQ multiplex PCR; TCRdb keeps in-frame clones, though not all of them. The sample shows around 230,000 clones, around 90% of them seen only once. The sequencing input was PBMCs or T cells enriched from blood (not recorded which). The receptor set was obtained from a man between 18 and 29 years old with acute COVID-19. Both conserved end residues are part of each CDR3. A D gene is named only where the DNA matches it firmly. Size tells how often a clone was seen (once, few, many) or the class of an expanded clone, and some rows leave it out.

D	size	V	J	DNA	CDR3
.	.	TRBV4-3	TRBJ1-2	TGCGCCAGCAGCCAAGATTCCCAGGGACTGGATGGCTACACCTTC	CASSQDSQGLDGYTF
TRBD1	.	TRBV7-6	TRBJ1-3	TGTGCCAGCAGCCTGACAGGGGGCGGAAACACCATATATTTT	CASSLTGGGNTIYF
.	.	TRBV14	TRBJ2-7	TGTGCCAGCAGCCAAGTCCCGGACATCACAGGAGCGTACGAGCAGTACTTC	CASSQVPDITGAYEQYF
.	.	TRBV18	TRBJ1-3	TGTGCCAGCTCACCTACAGGAACGTCTGGAAACACCATATATTTT	CASSPTGTSGNTIYF
.	.	TRBV10-3	TRBJ2-1	TGTGCCATCAGTGTGGCGGATAGAAACAATGAGCAGTTCTTC	CAISVADRNNEQFF
TRBD1	.	TRBV19	TRBJ1-5	TGTGCCAGTAGCACAGGGGTGTTTCAGCATTTT	CASSTGVFQHF
TRBD1	.	TRBV30	TRBJ2-7	TGTGCCTGGAGGTCGATGGGGACAGCATCCTACGAGCAGTACTTC	CAWRSMGTASYEQYF
.	.	TRBV28	TRBJ2-1	TGTGCCAGCAGCGCCAGGACAGGAGGGAATGAGCAGTTCTTC	CASSARTGGNEQFF
TRBD1	once	TRBV11-2	TRBJ2-1	TGTGCCAGCAGCCCAAACAGGGGGCAACAGCAGTTCTTC	CASSPNRGQQQFF
TRBD1	.	TRBV29-1	TRBJ1-2	TGCAGCGTTGAAGTAGGCATACCAGGGGGCCAAAACTATGGCTACACCTTC	CSVEVGIPGGQNYGYTF
.	.	TRBV20-1	TRBJ2-7	TGCAGTGCTCTTGAGGGGGTGCAGTACTTC	CSALEGVQYF
.	.	TRBV3-1/TRBV3-2	TRBJ2-5	TGTGCCAGCAGCCCCCAAGGCCGGGGAGAGACCCAGTACTTC	CASSPQGRGETQYF
TRBD2	.	TRBV24-1	TRBJ2-2	TGTGCCACCAGTGTAGGCGGGAGTGGAGTCGGGGAGCTGTTTTTT	CATSVGGSGVGELFF
.	.	TRBV4-3	TRBJ1-1	TGCGCCAGCAGCCAAAACTTAGAGAACACTGAAGCTTTCTTT	CASSQNLENTEAFF
TRBD2	.	TRBV14	TRBJ2-7	TGTGCCAGCAGCCCGGGACTAGCGGATGCCTACGAGCAGTACTTC	CASSPGLADAYEQYF
.	.	TRBV19	TRBJ1-5	TGTGCCAGTAGCCTACAGGGTCAGCCCCAGCATTTT	CASSLQGQPQHF
TRBD1	once	TRBV27	TRBJ1-5	TGTGCCAGCAGCCCAGGGGGCTGGCCCCAGCATTTT	CASSPGGWPQHF
.	.	TRBV5-1	TRBJ2-3	TGCGCCAGCAGCCTCGGGACTTCCACAGATACGCAGTATTTT	CASSLGTSTDTQYF
TRBD1	.	TRBV4-1	TRBJ1-1	TGCGCCAGCAGCCAAACTCCAGAGTTCCGGGACAGGGGGCCCCTCAACACTGAAGCTTTCTTT	CASSQTPEFRDRGPLNTEAFF
.	.	TRBV6-2/TRBV6-3	TRBJ2-3	TGTGCCAGCAGTTACAGCCCGGGACTGGCGGCCGGAGATACGCAGTATTTT	CASSYSPGLAAGDTQYF
TRBD2	.	TRBV19	TRBJ2-1	TGTGCCAGTAATGCGGGAGTAGGGAATGAGCAGTTCTTC	CASNAGVGNEQFF
TRBD2	.	TRBV20-1	TRBJ2-3	TGCAGTGCTAGTTACCGGGGGGGACTTAGCACAGATACGCAGTATTTT	CSASYRGGLSTDTQYF